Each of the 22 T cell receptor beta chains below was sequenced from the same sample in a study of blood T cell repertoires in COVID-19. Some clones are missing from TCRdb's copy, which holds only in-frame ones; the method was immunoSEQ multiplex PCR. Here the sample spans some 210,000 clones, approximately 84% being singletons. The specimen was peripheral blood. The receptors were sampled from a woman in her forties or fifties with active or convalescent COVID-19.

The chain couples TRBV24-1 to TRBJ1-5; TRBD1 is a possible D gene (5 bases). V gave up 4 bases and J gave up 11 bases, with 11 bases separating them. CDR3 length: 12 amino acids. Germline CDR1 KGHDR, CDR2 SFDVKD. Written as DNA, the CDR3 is TGTGCCACCAGTGACATGGGGGGGTCCCAGCATTTT. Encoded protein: CATSDMGGSQHF.

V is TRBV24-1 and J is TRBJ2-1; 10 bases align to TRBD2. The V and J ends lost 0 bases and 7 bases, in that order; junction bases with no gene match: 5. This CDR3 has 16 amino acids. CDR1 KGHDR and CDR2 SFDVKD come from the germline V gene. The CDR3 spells CATSDLGTSAINEQFF. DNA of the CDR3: TGTGCCACCAGTGATTTGGGGACTAGCGCGATAAATGAGCAGTTCTTC.

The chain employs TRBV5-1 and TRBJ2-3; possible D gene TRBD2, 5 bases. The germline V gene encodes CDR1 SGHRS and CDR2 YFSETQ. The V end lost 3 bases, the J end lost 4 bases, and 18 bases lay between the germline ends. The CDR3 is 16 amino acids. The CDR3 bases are TGCGCCAGCAGCTCTTTCAGAGTCGGGGATGCAGATACGCAGTATTTT. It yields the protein CASSSFRVGDADTQYF.

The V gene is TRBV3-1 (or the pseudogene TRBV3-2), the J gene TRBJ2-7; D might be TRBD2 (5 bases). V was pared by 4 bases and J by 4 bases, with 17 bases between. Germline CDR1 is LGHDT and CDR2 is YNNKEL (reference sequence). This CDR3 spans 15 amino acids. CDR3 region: CASSPLRAHLYEQYF. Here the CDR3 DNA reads TGTGCCAGCAGCCCCTTGAGGGCGCACCTTTACGAGCAGTACTTC.

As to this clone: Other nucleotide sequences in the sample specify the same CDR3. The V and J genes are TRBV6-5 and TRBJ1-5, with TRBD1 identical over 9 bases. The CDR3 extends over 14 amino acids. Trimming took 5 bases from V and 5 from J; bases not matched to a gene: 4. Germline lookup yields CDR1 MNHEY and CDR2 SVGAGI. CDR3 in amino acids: CASSRGQGDQPQHF. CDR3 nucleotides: TGTGCCAGCAGTCGGGGACAGGGCGATCAGCCCCAGCATTTT.

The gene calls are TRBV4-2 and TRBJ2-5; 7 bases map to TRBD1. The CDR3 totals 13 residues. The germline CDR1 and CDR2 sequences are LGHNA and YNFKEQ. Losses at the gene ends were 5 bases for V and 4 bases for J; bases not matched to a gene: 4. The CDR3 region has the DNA TGTGCCAGCAGCTCGACAGGGTCAGAGACCCAGTACTTC. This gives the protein CASSSTGSETQYF.

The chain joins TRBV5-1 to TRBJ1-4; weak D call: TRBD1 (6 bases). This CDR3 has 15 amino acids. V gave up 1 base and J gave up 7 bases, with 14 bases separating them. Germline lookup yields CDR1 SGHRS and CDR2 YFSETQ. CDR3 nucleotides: TGCGCCAGCAGCTTGAGGGGGGGCTTGAGTGAAAAACTGTTTTTT. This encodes CASSLRGGLSEKLFF.

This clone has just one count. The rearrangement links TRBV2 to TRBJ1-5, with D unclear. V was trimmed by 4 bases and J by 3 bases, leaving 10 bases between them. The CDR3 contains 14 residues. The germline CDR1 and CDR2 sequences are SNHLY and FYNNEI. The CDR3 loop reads CASSGRTANQPQHF. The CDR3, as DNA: TGTGCCAGCAGTGGGCGTACAGCCAATCAGCCCCAGCATTTT.

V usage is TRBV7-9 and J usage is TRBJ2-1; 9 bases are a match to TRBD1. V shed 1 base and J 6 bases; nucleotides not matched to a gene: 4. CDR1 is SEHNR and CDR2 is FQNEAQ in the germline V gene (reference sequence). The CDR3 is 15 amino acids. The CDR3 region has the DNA TGTGCCAGCAGCTTAGGAGGGACAGGGAGCAATGAGCAGTTCTTC. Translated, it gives CASSLGGTGSNEQFF.

This chain's CDR3 is CSFRQHTEAFF. In DNA form, the CDR3 reads TGCAGTTTCCGACAGCACACTGAAGCTTTCTTT. The rearrangement uses TRBV20-1 and TRBJ1-1, with D tentatively TRBD1 (5 bases). The CDR3 runs 11 residues. CDR1 is DFQATT, CDR2 SNEGSKA, per germline (reference sequence). V was shortened by 8 bases and J by 3 bases, with 10 bases between the two germline ends.

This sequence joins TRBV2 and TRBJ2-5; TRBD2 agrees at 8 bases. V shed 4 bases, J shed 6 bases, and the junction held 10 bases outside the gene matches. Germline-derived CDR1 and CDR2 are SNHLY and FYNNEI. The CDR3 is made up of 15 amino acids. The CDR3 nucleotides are TGTGCCAGCAGTGTATCCCCGACTAGCGAAAAGACCCAGTACTTC. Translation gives CASSVSPTSEKTQYF.

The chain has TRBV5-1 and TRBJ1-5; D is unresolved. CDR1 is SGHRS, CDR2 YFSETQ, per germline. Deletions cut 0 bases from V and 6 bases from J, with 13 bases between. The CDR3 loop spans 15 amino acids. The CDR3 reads CASSLEAAIGQPQHF. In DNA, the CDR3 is TGCGCCAGCAGCTTGGAAGCGGCAATCGGTCAGCCCCAGCATTTT.

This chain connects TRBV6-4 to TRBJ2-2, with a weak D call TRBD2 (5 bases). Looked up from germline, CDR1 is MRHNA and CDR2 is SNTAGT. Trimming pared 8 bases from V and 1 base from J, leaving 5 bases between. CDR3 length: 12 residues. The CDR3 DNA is TGTGCCAGCCGGGGGAACACCGGGGAGCTGTTTTTT. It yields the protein CASRGNTGELFF.

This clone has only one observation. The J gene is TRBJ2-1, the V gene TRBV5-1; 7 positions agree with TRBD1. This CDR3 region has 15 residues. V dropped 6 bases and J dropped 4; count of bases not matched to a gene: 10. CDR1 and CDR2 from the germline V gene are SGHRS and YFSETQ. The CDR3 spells CASTEDRVLYNEQFF. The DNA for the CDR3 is TGCGCCAGCACCGAAGACAGGGTGCTTTACAATGAGCAGTTCTTC.

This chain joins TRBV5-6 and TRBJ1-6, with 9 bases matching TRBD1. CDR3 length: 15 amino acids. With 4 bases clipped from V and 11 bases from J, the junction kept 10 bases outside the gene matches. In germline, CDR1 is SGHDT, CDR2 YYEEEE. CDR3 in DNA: TGTGCCAGCAGCCGGGGGTGGGACAGGGCTGCACCCCTCCACTTT. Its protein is CASSRGWDRAAPLHF.

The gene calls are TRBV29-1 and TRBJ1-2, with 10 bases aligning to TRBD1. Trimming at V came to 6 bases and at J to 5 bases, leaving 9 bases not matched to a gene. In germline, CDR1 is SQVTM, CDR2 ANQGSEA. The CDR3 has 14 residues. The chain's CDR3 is CSVGETGQGYGYTF. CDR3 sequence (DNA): TGCAGCGTCGGAGAGACGGGACAGGGGTATGGCTACACCTTC.

This chain's CDR3 is CASSEGLRDFNTGELFF. CDR3 nucleotides: TGTGCCAGCAGTGAAGGCCTCCGGGACTTCAACACCGGGGAGCTGTTTTTT. This sequence joins TRBV2 and TRBJ2-2, with D possibly TRBD2 on 6 matching bases. Trimming pared 1 base from V and 2 bases from J, leaving 14 bases between. Germline V gene sequence: CDR1 SNHLY, CDR2 FYNNEI. The length of the CDR3 is 17 residues.

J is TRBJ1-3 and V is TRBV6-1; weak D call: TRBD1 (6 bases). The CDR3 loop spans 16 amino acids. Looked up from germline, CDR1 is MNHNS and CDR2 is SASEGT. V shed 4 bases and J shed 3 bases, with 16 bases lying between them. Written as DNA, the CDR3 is TGTGCCAGCAGTGGGATACAGGGCATCTTTGGAAACACCATATATTTT. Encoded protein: CASSGIQGIFGNTIYF.

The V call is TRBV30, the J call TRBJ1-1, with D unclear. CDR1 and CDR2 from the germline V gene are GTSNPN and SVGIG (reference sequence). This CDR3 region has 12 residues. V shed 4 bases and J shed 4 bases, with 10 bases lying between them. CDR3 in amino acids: CAWKGGSTEAFF. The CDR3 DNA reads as TGTGCCTGGAAGGGAGGGAGCACTGAAGCTTTCTTT.

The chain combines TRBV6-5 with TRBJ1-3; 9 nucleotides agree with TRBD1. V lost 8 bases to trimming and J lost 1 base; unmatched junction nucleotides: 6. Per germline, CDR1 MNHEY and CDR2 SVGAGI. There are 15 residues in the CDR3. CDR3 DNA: TGTGCCAGCCTCGGACAGGGGATTTCTGGAAACACCATATATTTT. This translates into CASLGQGISGNTIYF.

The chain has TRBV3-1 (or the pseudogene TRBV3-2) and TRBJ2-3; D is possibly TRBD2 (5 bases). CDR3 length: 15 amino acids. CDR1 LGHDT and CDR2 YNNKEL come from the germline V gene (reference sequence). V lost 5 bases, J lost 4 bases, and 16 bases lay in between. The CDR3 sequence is CASSGSRGSPDTQYF. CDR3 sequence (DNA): TGTGCCAGCAGCGGAAGTAGAGGGTCTCCAGATACGCAGTATTTT.

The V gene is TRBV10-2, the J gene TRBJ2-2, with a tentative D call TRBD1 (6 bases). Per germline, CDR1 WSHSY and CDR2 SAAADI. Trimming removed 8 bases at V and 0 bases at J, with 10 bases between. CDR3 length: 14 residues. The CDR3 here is CASRGHANTGELFF. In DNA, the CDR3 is TGCGCCAGCCGGGGACACGCGAACACCGGGGAGCTGTTTTTT.